The source of this T cell receptor (beta chain) is a study of post-analysis software for immune sequencing data. Tagging with unique molecular identifiers was a feature of the TCR beta cDNA libraries. In TCRdb, the PCR reads were re-called with MiXCR into one record per CDR3 protein. The repertoire consists of fewer than 700,000 distinct CDR3 sequences, with about 40% occurring once and the leading ten covering more than 1.5%. On this clonotype: The antigen remains unidentified.

Broader study findings: Roughly 5 TRBV segments, TRBV5-6, TRBV5-1 and TRBV20-1 among them, were found more frequent in patients than controls.

Deletions cut 4 bases from V and 11 bases from J, with 17 bases between. CDR1 and CDR2 (germline): MGHRA, YSYEKL. This CDR3 is built from 14 residues. The chain couples TRBV4-1 to TRBJ1-4; D gene unclear. This sequence originates from a girl aged 10 to 17 with multiple sclerosis. Specimen: blood. The CDR3 DNA sequence: TGCGCCAGCAGCCCCCGGACGATACCCGGCAAACTGTTTTTT. Translating gives CASSPRTIPGKLFF.